This T cell receptor (beta chain) appears in the sequencing data of a study of cytomegalovirus exposure and HLA in healthy donors. Broader study findings: CMV serostatus alone was available as immune exposure information. Presence/absence analysis assumed near-uniform sequencing depth across donors. There were some V segments, including TRBV6-2 and TRBV6-3, excluded as indistinguishable. Among TCR sequences, most were rare, though some public TCRs appeared in many donors.

60 Vbeta and 13 Jbeta primers were used in PCR. Sequencing used immunoSEQ multiplex PCR; TCRdb keeps in-frame clones, though not all of them. The sample records fewer than 200,000 clones, approximately 9.5% being singletons. Points on this clone: Antigen specificity is unknown.

The CDR3 consists of 14 residues. Trimming at V came to 8 bases and at J to 1 base, leaving 3 bases not matched to a gene. From germline, CDR1 is LNHDA and CDR2 SQIVND (reference sequence). Sequenced material: PBMCs. This rearrangement joins TRBV19 to TRBJ2-1; 9 nucleotides line up with TRBD2. The TCR comes from a woman in her 30s in good health and CMV-seropositive. In nucleotides, the CDR3 is TGTGCCAGTGAAGCGGGAGGATCCTACAATGAGCAGTTCTTC. Translation gives CASEAGGSYNEQFF. The full variable domain, rest sourced from reference TRBV19 and TRBJ2-1, is DGGITQSPKYLFRKEGQNVTLSCEQNLNHDAMYWYRQDPGQGLRLIYYSQIVNDFQKGDIAEGYSVSREKKESFPLTVTSAQKNPTAFYLCASEAGGSYNEQFFGPGTRLTVL.